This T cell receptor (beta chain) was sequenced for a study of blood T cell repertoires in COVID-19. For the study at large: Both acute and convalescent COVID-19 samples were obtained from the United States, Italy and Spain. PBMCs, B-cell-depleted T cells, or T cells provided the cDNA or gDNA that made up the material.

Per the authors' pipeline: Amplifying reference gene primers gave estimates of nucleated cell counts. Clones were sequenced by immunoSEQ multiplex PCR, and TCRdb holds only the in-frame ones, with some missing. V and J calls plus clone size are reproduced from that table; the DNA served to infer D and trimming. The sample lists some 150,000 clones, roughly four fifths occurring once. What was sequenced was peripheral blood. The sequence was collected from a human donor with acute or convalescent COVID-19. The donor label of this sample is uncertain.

The CDR3 loop reads CSLRVSRGTEAFF. CDR3 DNA: TGCAGCCTCAGGGTTTCGCGGGGCACTGAAGCTTTCTTT. The chain couples TRBV29-1 to TRBJ1-1, with D possibly matching TRBD1 (5 bases). Germline V gene data show CDR1 as SQVTM and CDR2 as ANQGSEA. The CDR3 is 13 residues long. Deletions cut 8 bases from V and 4 bases from J, with 17 bases between.